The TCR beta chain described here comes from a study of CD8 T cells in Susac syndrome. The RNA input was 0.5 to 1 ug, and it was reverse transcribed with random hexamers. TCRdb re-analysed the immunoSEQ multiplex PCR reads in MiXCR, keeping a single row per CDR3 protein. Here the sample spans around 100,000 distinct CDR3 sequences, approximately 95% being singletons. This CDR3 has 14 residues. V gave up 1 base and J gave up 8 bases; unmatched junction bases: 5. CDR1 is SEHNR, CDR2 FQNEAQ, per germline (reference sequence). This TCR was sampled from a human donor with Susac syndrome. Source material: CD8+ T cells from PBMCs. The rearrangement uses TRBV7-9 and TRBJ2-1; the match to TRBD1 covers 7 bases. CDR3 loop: CASSLGRGMDEQFF. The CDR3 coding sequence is TGTGCCAGCAGCTTAGGCAGGGGGATGGATGAGCAGTTCTTC.